What follows is one TCR beta chain and its context. Assay: immunoSEQ multiplex PCR; the TCRdb copy retains only in-frame clones and omits some. Of about 330,000 clones in the sample, more than 70% are singletons; the top ten hold 5% to 7%. The germline CDR1 and CDR2 sequences are MRHNA and SNTAGT. CDR3 length equals 12 residues. V was shortened by 11 bases and J by 0 bases, with 8 bases between the two germline ends. This sample was taken from a study of blood T cell repertoires in COVID-19. Study background: The samples span acute and convalescent COVID-19 from the United States, Italy and Spain. The analysed material was cDNA or gDNA that came from T cells, B-cell-depleted T cells, or PBMCs.

Sequencing was done on a sample of peripheral blood. V usage is TRBV6-4 and J usage is TRBJ2-4; D uncertain. The source of this sequence is a man aged 18 to 29 who had recovered from COVID-19. The CDR3 nucleotides are TGTGCCTCCAGGTTAGCCAAAAACATTCAGTACTTC. Residues: CASRLAKNIQYF.